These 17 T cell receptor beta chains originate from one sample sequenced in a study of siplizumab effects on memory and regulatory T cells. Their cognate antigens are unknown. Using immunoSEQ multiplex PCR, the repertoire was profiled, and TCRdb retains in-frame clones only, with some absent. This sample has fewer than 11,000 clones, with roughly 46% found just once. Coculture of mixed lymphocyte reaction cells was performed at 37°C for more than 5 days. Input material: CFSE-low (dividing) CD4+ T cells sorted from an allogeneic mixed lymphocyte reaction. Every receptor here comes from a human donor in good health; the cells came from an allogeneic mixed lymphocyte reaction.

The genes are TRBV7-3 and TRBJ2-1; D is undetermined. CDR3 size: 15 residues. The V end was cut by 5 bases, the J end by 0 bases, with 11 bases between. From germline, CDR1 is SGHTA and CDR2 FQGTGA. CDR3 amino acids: CASSRDPTSYNEQFF. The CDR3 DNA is TGTGCCAGCAGCCGTGATCCCACCTCCTACAATGAGCAGTTCTTC.

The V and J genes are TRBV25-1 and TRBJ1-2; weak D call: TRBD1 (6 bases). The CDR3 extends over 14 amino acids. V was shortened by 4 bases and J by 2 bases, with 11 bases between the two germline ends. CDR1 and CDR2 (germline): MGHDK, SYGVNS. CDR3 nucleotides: TGTGCCAGCAGTGCGACAGGTCGAAACTATGGCTACACCTTC. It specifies CASSATGRNYGYTF.

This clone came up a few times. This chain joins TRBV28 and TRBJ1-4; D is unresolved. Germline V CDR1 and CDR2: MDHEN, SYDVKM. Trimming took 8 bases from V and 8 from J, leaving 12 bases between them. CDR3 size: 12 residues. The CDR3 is CASGGMWEKLFF. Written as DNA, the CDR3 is TGTGCCAGCGGAGGGATGTGGGAAAAACTGTTTTTT.

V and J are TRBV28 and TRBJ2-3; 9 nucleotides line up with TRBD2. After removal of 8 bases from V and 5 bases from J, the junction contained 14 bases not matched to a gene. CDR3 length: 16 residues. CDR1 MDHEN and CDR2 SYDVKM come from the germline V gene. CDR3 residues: CASPPVGSGSGDTQYF. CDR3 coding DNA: TGTGCCAGCCCCCCCGTAGGTAGCGGGAGTGGAGATACGCAGTATTTT.

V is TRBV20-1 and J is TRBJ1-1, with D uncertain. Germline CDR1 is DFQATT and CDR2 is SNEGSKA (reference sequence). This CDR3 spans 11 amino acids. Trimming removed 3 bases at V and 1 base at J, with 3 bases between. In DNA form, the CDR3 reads TGCAGTGCTAGGGGGAACACTGAAGCTTTCTTT. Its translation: CSARGNTEAFF.

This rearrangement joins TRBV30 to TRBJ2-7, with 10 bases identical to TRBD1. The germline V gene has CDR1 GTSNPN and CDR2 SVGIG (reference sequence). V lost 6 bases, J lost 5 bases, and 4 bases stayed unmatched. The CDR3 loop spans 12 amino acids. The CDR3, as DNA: TGTGCCTGCGGACAGGGGGGCAACGAGCAGTACTTC. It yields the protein CACGQGGNEQYF.

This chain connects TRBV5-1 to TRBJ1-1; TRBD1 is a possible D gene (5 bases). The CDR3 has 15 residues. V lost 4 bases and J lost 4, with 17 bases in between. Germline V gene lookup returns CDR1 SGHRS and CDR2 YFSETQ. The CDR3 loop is CASSESQSGATEAFF. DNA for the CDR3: TGCGCCAGCAGCGAGAGTCAAAGTGGGGCCACTGAAGCTTTCTTT.

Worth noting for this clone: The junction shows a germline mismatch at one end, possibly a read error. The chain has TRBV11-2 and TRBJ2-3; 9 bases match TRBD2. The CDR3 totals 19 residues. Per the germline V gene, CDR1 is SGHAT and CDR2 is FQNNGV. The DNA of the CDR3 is TGTGCCAGCAGCTTCGGCGGACTAGCGTCCCCCCGAAGCACAGATATGCAGTATTTT. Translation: CASSFGGLASPRSTDMQYF.

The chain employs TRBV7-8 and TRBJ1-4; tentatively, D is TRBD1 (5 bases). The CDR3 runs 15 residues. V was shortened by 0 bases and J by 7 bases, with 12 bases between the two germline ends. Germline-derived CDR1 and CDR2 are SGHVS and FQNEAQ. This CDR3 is CASSLATRGPEKLFF. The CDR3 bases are TGTGCCAGCAGCTTAGCTACGAGGGGTCCTGAAAAACTGTTTTTT. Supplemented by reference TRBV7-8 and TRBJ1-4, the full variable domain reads GAGVSQSPRYKVAKRGQDVALRCDPISGHVSLFWYQQALGQGPEFLTYFQNEAQLDKSGLPSDRFFAERPEGSVSTLKIQRTQQEDSAVYLCASSLATRGPEKLFFGSGTQLSVL.

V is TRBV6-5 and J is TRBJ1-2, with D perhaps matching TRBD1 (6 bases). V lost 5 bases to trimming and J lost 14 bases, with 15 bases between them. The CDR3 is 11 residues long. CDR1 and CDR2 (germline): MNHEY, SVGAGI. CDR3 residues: CASSHTGYETF. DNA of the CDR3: TGTGCCAGCAGTCATACAGGGTATGAAACCTTC.

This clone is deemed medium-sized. CDR3 bases: TGTGCCAGCAGTTCCGGCGGACAGCGCAATCAGCCCCAGCATTTT. Translated: CASSSGGQRNQPQHF. The chain links TRBV6-6 to TRBJ1-5; D is perhaps TRBD1 (6 bases). CDR1 is MNHNY, CDR2 SVGAGI, per germline (reference sequence). There are 15 residues in the CDR3. V gave up 4 bases and J gave up 2 bases, with 12 bases separating them.

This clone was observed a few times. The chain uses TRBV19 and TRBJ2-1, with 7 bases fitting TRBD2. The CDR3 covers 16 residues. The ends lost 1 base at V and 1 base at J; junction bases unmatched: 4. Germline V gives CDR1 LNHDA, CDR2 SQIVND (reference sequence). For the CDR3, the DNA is TGTGCCAGTAGTATAGCAACTAGCGTATCCTACAATGAGCAGTTCTTC. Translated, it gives CASSIATSVSYNEQFF.

CDR3 sequence (DNA): TGTGCCAGCAGTTACGCTAGCGGGAAACCCTACGAGCAGTACTTC. Its translation: CASSYASGKPYEQYF. The chain couples TRBV6-6 to TRBJ2-7; 9 nucleotides match TRBD2. The V and J ends lost 2 bases and 2 bases, in that order; junction bases with no gene match: 4. The CDR3 spans 15 residues. CDR1 is MNHNY, CDR2 SVGAGI, per germline (reference sequence).

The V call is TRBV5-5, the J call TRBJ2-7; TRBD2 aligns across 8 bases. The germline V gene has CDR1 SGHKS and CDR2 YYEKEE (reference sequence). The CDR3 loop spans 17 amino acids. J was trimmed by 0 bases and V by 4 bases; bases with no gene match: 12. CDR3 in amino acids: CASSPGGTSRRSYEQYF. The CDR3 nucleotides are TGTGCCAGCAGCCCTGGGGGGACTAGTCGCCGCTCCTACGAGCAGTACTTC.

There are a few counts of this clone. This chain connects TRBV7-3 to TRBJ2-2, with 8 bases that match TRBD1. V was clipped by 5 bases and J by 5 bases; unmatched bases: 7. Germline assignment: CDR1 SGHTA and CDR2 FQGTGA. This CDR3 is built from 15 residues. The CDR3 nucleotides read TGTGCCAGCAGCCTTTCGACAGGGGAGACCGGGGAGCTGTTTTTT. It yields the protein CASSLSTGETGELFF.

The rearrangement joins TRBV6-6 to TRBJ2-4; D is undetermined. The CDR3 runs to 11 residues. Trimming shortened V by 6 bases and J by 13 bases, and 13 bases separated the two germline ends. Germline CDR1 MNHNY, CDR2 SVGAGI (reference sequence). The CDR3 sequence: CASRFSGSQYF. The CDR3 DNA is TGTGCCAGCAGGTTCTCCGGGTCCCAGTACTTC.

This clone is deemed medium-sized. DNA of the CDR3: TGTGCCTGGTCCGGACAGTCTAGCAATCAGCCCCAGCATTTT. This sequence encodes CAWSGQSSNQPQHF. This rearrangement joins TRBV30 to TRBJ1-5; a possible D gene is TRBD1 (6 bases). The germline V gene has CDR1 GTSNPN and CDR2 SVGIG (reference sequence). There are 14 residues in the CDR3. Trimming removed 5 bases at V and 0 bases at J, with 11 bases between.